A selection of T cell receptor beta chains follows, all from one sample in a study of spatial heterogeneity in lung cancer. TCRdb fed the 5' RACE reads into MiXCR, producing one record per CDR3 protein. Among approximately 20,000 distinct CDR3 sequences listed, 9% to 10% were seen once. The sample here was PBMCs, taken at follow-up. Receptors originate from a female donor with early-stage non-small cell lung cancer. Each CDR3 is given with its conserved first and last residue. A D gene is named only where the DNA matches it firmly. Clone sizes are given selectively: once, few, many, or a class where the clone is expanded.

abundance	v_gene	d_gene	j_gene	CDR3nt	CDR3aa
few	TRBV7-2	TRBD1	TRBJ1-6	TGTGCCAGCAGCTTAATCGGGACAGGGATAATTTTGGCCCTCCACTTT	CASSLIGTGIILALHF
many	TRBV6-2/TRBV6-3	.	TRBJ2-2	TGTGCCAGCAGTTTGTCGGAGACCGGGGAGCTGTTTTTT	CASSLSETGELFF
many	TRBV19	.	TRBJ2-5	TGTGCCAGTAGTATCGGTGATGGAGAGACCCAGTACTTC	CASSIGDGETQYF
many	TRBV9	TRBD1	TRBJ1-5	TGTGCCAGCAGCCGGACAGGGAGCAATCAGCCCCAGCATTTT	CASSRTGSNQPQHF
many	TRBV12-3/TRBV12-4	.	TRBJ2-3	TGTGCCAGCAGTCCCACAGGGACGGGATCGAATACGCAGTATTTT	CASSPTGTGSNTQYF
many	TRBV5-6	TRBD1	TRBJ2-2	TGTGCCAGCAGCTTGAGGGGGCCCGTCACCGGGGAGCTGTTTTTT	CASSLRGPVTGELFF
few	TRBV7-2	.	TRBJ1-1	TGTGCCAGCAGCTTAACGGCGGCGCTGAACACTGAAGCTTTCTTT	CASSLTAALNTEAFF
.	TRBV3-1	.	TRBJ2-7	TGTGCCAGCAGCCAAAGGAGCACCTCCTACGAGCAGTACTTC	CASSQRSTSYEQYF
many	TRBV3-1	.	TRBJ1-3	TGTGCCAGCAGCCAACGGGATCACGGAAACACCATATATTTT	CASSQRDHGNTIYF
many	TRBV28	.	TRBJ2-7	TGTGCCAGCAGTTTGTTCTCTCGGAGGTTCTACGAGCAGTACTTC	CASSLFSRRFYEQYF
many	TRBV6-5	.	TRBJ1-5	TGTGCCAGCAGTTATCGGGGGCCCTATAGCAATCAGCCCCAGCATTTT	CASSYRGPYSNQPQHF
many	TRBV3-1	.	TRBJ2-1	TGTGCCAGCAGCCCGCTAGCGAATGAGGATGAGCAGTTCTTC	CASSPLANEDEQFF
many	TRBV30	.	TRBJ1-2	TGTGCCTGGAATGGTCCAGCTAACTATGGCTACACCTTC	CAWNGPANYGYTF
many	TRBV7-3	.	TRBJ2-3	TGTGCCAGCAGCTTAGGGCTGAGCACAGATACGCAGTATTTT	CASSLGLSTDTQYF
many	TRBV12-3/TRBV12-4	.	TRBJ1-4	TGTGCCAGCAGTTTCCGACAGGCTAATGAAAAACTGTTTTTT	CASSFRQANEKLFF
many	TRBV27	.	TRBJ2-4	TGTGCCAGCAGTGGAGTCTTAGCCAAAAACATTCAGTACTTC	CASSGVLAKNIQYF
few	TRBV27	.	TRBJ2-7	TGTGCCCCCAGCCGGGGCAGGGCATCCAACGAGCAGTACTTC	CAPSRGRASNEQYF
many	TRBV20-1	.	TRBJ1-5	TGCAGTGCTAGAGATGGGGGGAATCAGCCCCAGCATTTT	CSARDGGNQPQHF
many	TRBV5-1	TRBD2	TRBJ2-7	TGCGCCAGCAGCTTGGCTAGAGTGGGGACTAGCGGCTCCGGCGAGCAGTACTTC	CASSLARVGTSGSGEQYF
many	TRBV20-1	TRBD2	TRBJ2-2	TGCAGTGCTGGACCTGGACTAGCTTCCGGGGAGCTGTTTTTT	CSAGPGLASGELFF
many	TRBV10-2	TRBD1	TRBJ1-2	TGCGCCAGCAACCCGGGACAGGGAGCTAACTATGGCTACACCTTC	CASNPGQGANYGYTF
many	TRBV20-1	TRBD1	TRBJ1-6	TGCAGTGTTGGGACAGGGAATTCACCCCTCCACTTT	CSVGTGNSPLHF
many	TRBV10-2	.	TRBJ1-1	TGCGCCAGCAGGAAGATGAGTAACACTGAAGCTTTCTTT	CASRKMSNTEAFF
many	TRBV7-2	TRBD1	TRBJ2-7	TGTGCCAGCAGCTCAGGACAGGCCCGTCAGGAGCAGTACTTC	CASSSGQARQEQYF
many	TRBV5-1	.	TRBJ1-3	TGCGCCAGCAGCTTGGACAGCGGCTCTGGAAACACCATATATTTT	CASSLDSGSGNTIYF
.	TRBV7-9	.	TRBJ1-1	TGTGCCAGCAGCTATTGGGGCCGGAGGACAGAAAAATCGAACACTGAAGCTTTCTTT	CASSYWGRRTEKSNTEAFF
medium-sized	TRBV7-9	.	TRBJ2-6	TGTGCCAGCAGTCCTGATCTGGGGGCGCCCCGGTCCGGGGCCAACGTCCTGACTTTC	CASSPDLGAPRSGANVLTF
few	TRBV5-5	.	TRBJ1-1	TGTGCCAGCACGCGCGGGACTTCCCGGATGGAGACTGAAGCTTTCTTT	CASTRGTSRMETEAFF
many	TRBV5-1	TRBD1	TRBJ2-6	TGCGCCAGCAGCCTAGGGACAGCTGGGGCCAACGTCCTGACTTTC	CASSLGTAGANVLTF
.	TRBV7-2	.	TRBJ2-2	TGTGCCAGCAAACTATACCTTAGTGGCGCCGGGGAGCTGTTTTTT	CASKLYLSGAGELFF
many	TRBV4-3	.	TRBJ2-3	TGCGCCAGCAGCCAAGATTTGGGTGCGGGTTATACGCAGTATTTT	CASSQDLGAGYTQYF
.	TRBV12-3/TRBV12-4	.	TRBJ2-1	TGTGCCAGCAGTTTAAGGGTGACGAATGAGCAGTTCTTC	CASSLRVTNEQFF
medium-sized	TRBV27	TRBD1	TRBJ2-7	TGTGCCAGCACCAACCGGGGACAGGTGAGCTCCTACGAGCAGTACTTC	CASTNRGQVSSYEQYF
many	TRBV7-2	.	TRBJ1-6	TGTGCCAGCAGCTTAGAACCGGGTAATTCACCCCTCCACTTT	CASSLEPGNSPLHF
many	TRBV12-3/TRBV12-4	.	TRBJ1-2	TGTGCCAGCAGTTGGGCAGAGAGGGATAAGGGCTACACCTTC	CASSWAERDKGYTF
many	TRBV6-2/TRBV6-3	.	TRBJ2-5	TGTGCCAGCAGGGGCCAAGAGACCCAGTACTTC	CASRGQETQYF
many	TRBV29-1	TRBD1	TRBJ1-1	TGCAGCGTTACGGGAGGGAACAGGGGAACTGAAGCTTTCTTT	CSVTGGNRGTEAFF
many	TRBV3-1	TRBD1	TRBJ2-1	TGTGCCAGCAGCCACACAGGGGAACACTTGGGCAATGAGCAGTTCTTC	CASSHTGEHLGNEQFF
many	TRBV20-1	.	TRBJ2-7	TGCAGTGCAGCGTGGGGCGGCTCCTACGAGCAGTACTTC	CSAAWGGSYEQYF
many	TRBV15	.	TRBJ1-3	TGTGCCACCAGCAACCGTGGAAACACCATATATTTT	CATSNRGNTIYF
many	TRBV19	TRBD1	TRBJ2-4	TGTGCCAGTAGCCCCGGGACAGGGTGGGCCGAAAACATTCAGTACTTC	CASSPGTGWAENIQYF
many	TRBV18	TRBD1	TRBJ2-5	TGTGCCAGCTCACCGCTACAGGGGGTAGGAGAGACCCAGTACTTC	CASSPLQGVGETQYF
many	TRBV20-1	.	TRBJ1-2	TGCAGTGCTAGAGAAGGGCGAGAAGCCCGCTATGGCTACACCTTC	CSAREGREARYGYTF
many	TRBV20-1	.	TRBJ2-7	TGCAGTGCTAGAAGGAGGACAAACTACGAGCAGTACTTC	CSARRRTNYEQYF
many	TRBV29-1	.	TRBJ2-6	TGCAGCGTTGAAGACAGCTCTGGGGCCAACGTCCTGACTTTC	CSVEDSSGANVLTF
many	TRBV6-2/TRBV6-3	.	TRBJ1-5	TGTGCCAGCAGTTACGTGGGCGGGTATAGCAATCAGCCCCAGCATTTT	CASSYVGGYSNQPQHF
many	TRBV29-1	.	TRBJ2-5	TGCAGCGTTGAGCAGGGCCCGGGAGAGACCCAGTACTTC	CSVEQGPGETQYF
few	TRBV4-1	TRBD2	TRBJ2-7	TGCGCCAGCAGCCCGGGGGGGATAGCGGGAGGCTACGAGCAGTACTTC	CASSPGGIAGGYEQYF
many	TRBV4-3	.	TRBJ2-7	TGCGCCAGCAGCCAAGATCTCGTAGGGGATCAAGGGTGGTACGAGCAGTACTTC	CASSQDLVGDQGWYEQYF
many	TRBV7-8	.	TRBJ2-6	TGTGCCAGCAGCCCCGCCAGGACTGGGGCCAACGTCCTGACTTTC	CASSPARTGANVLTF
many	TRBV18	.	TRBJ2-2	TGTGCCAGCTCACCTCGGAACACCGGGGAGCTGTTTTTT	CASSPRNTGELFF
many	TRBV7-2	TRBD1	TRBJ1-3	TGTGCCAGCAGTCGCCTCGGGACAGCCTCTGGAAACACCATATATTTT	CASSRLGTASGNTIYF
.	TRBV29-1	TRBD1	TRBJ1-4	TGCAGCGTTGAAGACCCCCTCCCCCAGCAGGGGGCTGGAGAAAAACTGTTTTTT	CSVEDPLPQQGAGEKLFF
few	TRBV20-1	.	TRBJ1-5	TGCAGTGCTAGCGGGGGCGGGGCATGGCCCCAGCATTTT	CSASGGGAWPQHF